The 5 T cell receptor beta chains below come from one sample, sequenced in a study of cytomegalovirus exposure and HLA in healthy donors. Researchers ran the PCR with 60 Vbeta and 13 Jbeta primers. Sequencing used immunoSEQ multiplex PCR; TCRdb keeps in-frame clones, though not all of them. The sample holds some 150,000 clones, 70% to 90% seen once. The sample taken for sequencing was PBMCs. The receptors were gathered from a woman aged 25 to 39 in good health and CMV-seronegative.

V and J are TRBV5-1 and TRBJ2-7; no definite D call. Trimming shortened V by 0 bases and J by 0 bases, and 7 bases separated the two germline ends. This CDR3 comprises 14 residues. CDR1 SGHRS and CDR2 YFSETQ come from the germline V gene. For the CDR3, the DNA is TGCGCCAGCAGCTTGGTGGGCATCTCCTACGAGCAGTACTTC. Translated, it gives CASSLVGISYEQYF.

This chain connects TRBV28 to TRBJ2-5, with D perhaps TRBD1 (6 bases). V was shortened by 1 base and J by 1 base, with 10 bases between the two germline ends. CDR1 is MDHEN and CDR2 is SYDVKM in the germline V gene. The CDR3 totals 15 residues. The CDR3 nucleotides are TGTGCCAGCAGTTTATCCGGACAGACCCAAGAGACCCAGTACTTC. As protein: CASSLSGQTQETQYF.

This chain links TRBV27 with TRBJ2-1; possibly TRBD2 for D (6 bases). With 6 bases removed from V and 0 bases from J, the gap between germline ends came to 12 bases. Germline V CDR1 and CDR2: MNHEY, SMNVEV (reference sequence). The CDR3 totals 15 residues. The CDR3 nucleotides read TGTGCCAGCAGCCACTACGGGAGCTCCTACAATGAGCAGTTCTTC. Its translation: CASSHYGSSYNEQFF.

The CDR3 region is CASSLTTGVSYEKLFF. The CDR3 bases are TGTGCCAGCAGTCTGACGACAGGGGTTTCGTATGAAAAACTGTTTTTT. This rearrangement joins TRBV27 to TRBJ1-4, with 8 nucleotides matching TRBD1. This CDR3 region has 16 residues. Germline-derived CDR1 and CDR2 are MNHEY and SMNVEV (reference sequence). Trimming took 5 bases from V and 6 from J; bases not matched to a gene: 11.

Written as DNA, the CDR3 is TGCGCCAGCAGCCCAGAGGGAGGACGGACTGAAGCTTTCTTT. Amino acid sequence: CASSPEGGRTEAFF. The chain recombines TRBV4-1 with TRBJ1-1; no firm D call. The CDR3 is 14 residues long. The germline CDR1 and CDR2 sequences are MGHRA and YSYEKL. The ends were cut back, 4 bases at V and 5 bases at J, with 14 bases in the middle.